This TCR beta chain was observed in a study of T cell repertoires in cytomegalovirus infection. On the study more broadly: Epitope selection comprised recently identified HLA-C-restricted CMV epitopes and well-studied HLA-B-restricted CMV epitopes. Shared public TCR beta signatures pointed to both CMV infection and a matching HLA type. General study results and limits: Dominating the ex vivo response were TCR beta clonotypes that were CMV-specific and HLA-C-restricted. Cumulative frequency of public TCR beta families picked out carriers of CMV plus the relevant HLA.

Details on this clonotype: Its target is unknown.

CDR1 is MNHEY and CDR2 is SVGAGI in the germline V gene. Trimming removed 7 bases from V and 2 bases from J; junction bases left unmatched: 23. The CDR3 covers 20 residues. From the reads, TCRdb called clonotypes with MiXCR, one entry per CDR3 protein. Here the sample spans hundreds of thousands of distinct CDR3 sequences, 25% to 35% being singletons. The rearrangement links TRBV6-5 to TRBJ1-3; TRBD1 matches 7 bases. The sequencing used cultured PBMCs, collected from culture after CMV antigen stimulation. The sequence was obtained from a human donor in good health (CMV status not recorded). Some clones in this sample may be carry-over from other donors' samples. For the CDR3, the DNA is TGTGCCAGCACCCCGAACTTCGGGACAGAGGCCGTATGGGCTGGAAACACCATATATTTT. Residues: CASTPNFGTEAVWAGNTIYF.